This TCR beta chain was profiled in a study of blood T cell repertoires in COVID-19. Study as a whole: Samples came from the United States, Italy and Spain, spanning acute and convalescent COVID-19. Sources were T cells, B-cell-depleted T cells, or PBMCs; the material itself was cDNA or gDNA.

Original handling: The authors estimated nucleated cell counts from reference gene primer amplification. This table comes from immunoSEQ multiplex PCR, and its TCRdb copy is limited to in-frame clones, with some not included. V and J calls and clone size are given by that table; D and trimming were obtained from the DNA. The table has about 170,000 clones, 70% to 85% seen once. This CDR3 is built from 13 residues. V was trimmed by 1 base and J by 4 bases, leaving 8 bases between them. Germline V gene data show CDR1 as SGHTS and CDR2 as YDEGEE. The sample consisted of peripheral blood. This sequence was found in a man in his sixties who had recovered from COVID-19. The rearrangement joins TRBV5-8 to TRBJ1-1, with D perhaps TRBD1 (5 bases). The CDR3 is CASSLPGFTEAFF. The CDR3 nucleotides read TGTGCCAGCAGCTTGCCAGGGTTCACTGAAGCTTTCTTT. Combining the CDR3 with reference TRBV5-8 and TRBJ1-1 gives the whole variable domain EAGVTQSPTHLIKTRGQQATLRCSPISGHTSVYWYQQALGLGLQFLLWYDEGEERNRGNFPPRFSGRQFPNYSSELNVNALELEDSALYLCASSLPGFTEAFFGQGTRLTVV.